This T cell receptor beta chain is from a study of cytomegalovirus exposure and HLA in healthy donors (TCRdb year 2017). Broadly, across the study: An earlier analysis of several hundred of the donors reported approximately 280 Gb of sequence data and 95 million to 130 million unique TCR beta sequences obtained from approximately 180 million T cells. Roughly 300 gigabases of sequencing data and 70 million to 95 million unique TCR sequences made up an early release that covered 500 to 700 HLA-typed donors. Of the approximately 400 genotyped donors, 75% to 85% were placed in the genetic ancestry cluster associated with self-reported Caucasian donors. The study aimed to test whether cataloging public T cell receptors could reveal signatures of past pathogen exposure. The T cell repertoires of 666 subjects were profiled by immunosequencing and related to cytomegalovirus serostatus. Besides the first cohort of some 670 subjects, a separate validation cohort made up of roughly 120 different subjects was used. To predict cytomegalovirus infection status, the study brought together high-throughput TCR immunosequencing, statistical association of individual TCRs with disease status, and machine learning. A later analysis re-examined previously published TCR beta repertoires from more than 600 donors and added high-resolution HLA genotyping to investigate patterns of TCR occurrence. Rather than using new phenotypic data, the later analysis identified candidate immune exposures from TCR beta sequences and from how often those sequences occurred across donors. An earlier analysis of some 500 of the donors used high-throughput TCR beta sequencing to judge whether each TCR beta V gene segment behaved as functional or pseudogenic. Donor age, sex, ethnicity and CMV serostatus were compiled alongside the repertoire data. Genome-wide SNP genotypes for about 65% of the roughly 670 donors were used in a later genetic analysis, which treated that subset as a discovery cohort. All discovery cohort repertoires had been generated using a single sequencing platform. HLA typing covered class I and class II loci at four-digit resolution. Typing coverage varied by locus: 629-630 donors for A, B, C, DRB1 and DQB1; approximately 560 for DQA1; around 570 for DPA1; approximately 490 for DPB1. Because of strong linkage in the cohort, 4 to 6 DR-DQ haplotypes were treated as single units for association and clustering. Across around 400 genotyped donors of the cohort, an average of about 220,000 unique TCR beta nucleotide sequences per donor were sequenced, and roughly 17% of those sequences were non-productive. Study-wide conclusions, independent of this receptor: In both the original and validation cohorts, the classifier was reported to diagnose cytomegalovirus status with high specificity and sensitivity. HLA typing was unavailable for some donors at each locus, so association tests used only the typed subset. In a later genetic analysis, a missense DCLRE1C variant was associated with V-gene and J-gene trimming of TCR beta chains, and the association was replicated in an independent cohort. According to a later analysis, TCR association rates differed among HLA loci, with DRB1 alleles showing the most associated TCRs and HLA-C alleles showing the fewest. The earlier analysis of around 600 of the donors excluded seventeen rarely observed V segments, including chromosome 9 orphons, because counts were too low. Presence/absence analyses assumed roughly uniform sequencing depth across donors, an assumption that may not hold. According to a later analysis, most CMV-associated TCR beta chains appeared to be HLA-restricted, and the HLA associations seemed to be driven largely by CMV exposure. In a later analysis, several top co-occurrence clusters were reported to appear linked to parvovirus B19, influenza, CMV and Epstein-Barr virus. Correlated functional status among segregating V segments might be attributable to linkage disequilibrium, but an unknown experimental factor could not be ruled out. In a later analysis, HLA-associated TCR beta chains showed more clonal expansion and lower generation probabilities than non-associated chains that were equally common. When HLA alleles, especially DR and DQ, strongly co-occurred, TCR associations were difficult to assign to individual alleles. The study listed approximately 150 TCR beta chains as associated with cytomegalovirus. CMV serostatus was the only immune exposure information available for the cohort. An earlier analysis of around 500 of the donors showed that most TCR beta V segments appeared in productive rearrangements either about 87% or about 30% of the time, which broadly matched IMGT annotations. Only TCR beta chains were sequenced in this cohort, and the absence of alpha or paired-chain data limited detectable features. Three of the identified cytomegalovirus-associated TCR beta chains were confirmed in vitro to be specific for cytomegalovirus antigens. In a later analysis, some 18,000 TCR beta sequences were associated with specific HLA alleles at a false discovery rate of 0.05. In a later genetic analysis, fewer N-insertions in productive TCRs were reported among donors in an Asian-associated ancestry cluster than the roughly 670-donor mean. A cluster of highly shared sequence variants was judged likely to represent a technical artifact of the sequencing pipeline. While some public TCRs were present in many individuals, most TCR sequences turned up only very rarely across donors. A further reported finding was that TCR beta sequences accurately predicted the HLA-A and HLA-B alleles for most subjects in the first cohort. It was suggested by the authors that the approach could potentially be generalized to other disease states and immunological phenotypes.

The cohort was made up of approximately 700 healthy bone marrow donors. All cohort members were sampled while nominally healthy, although unrecorded immune exposures were likely present. The donor was CMV seropositive and was included in the group of 250 to 300 seropositive cohort members. A peripheral blood sample was provided by each donor, and peripheral blood mononuclear cells were used for TCR beta sequencing. Genomic DNA extraction from the blood cell samples was performed with the Qiagen DNeasy Blood Extraction Kit. The protocol used for the library was the immunoSEQ multiplex PCR assay. For the multiplex PCR, a mixture combining 60 forward primers for TCR Vbeta segments and 13 reverse primers for TCR Jbeta segments was used. A multiplex PCR assay on genomic DNA amplified the CDR3 region of rearranged TCR beta genes. Amplified TCR beta libraries were sequenced as 87-base-pair reads on the Illumina HiSeq System. As for how the authors treated the data: A later analysis counted about 80 million unique TCR beta chains across the 640 or so repertoires, and around 12 million of these chains were shared by at least two donors. Raw reads were error-corrected and collapsed into unique sequences with a nearest-neighbor algorithm that merged closely related sequences to remove PCR and sequencing errors. To assign V, D and J gene segments, CDR3 sequences were aligned to IMGT reference sequences. For a sequence to be retained, a match of at least six nucleotides was required to both a V gene segment and a J gene segment. A rearrangement was called productive if the CDR3 had no stop codons and remained in frame with V and J, and every other rearrangement was called non-productive. CDR3 was defined by IMGT convention, running from the second conserved V-encoded cysteine to the conserved J-encoded phenylalanine. The earlier analysis of more than 450 of the donors excluded sequences that lacked an unambiguous match to a single V gene segment. An earlier analysis of fewer than 650 of the donors classified V segments as functional when productive rearrangements were above 56.7% and as segregating when the standard deviation between donors was above 5%. A statistical classification framework was built to diagnose cytomegalovirus status from the catalog of TCR beta chain sequences. V and J gene assignment, in a later analysis, came from comparing TCR nucleotide sequences with IMGT/GENE-DB human TR gene sequences. The TCRdist pipeline was used in a later analysis to assign CDR3 sequences and most-parsimonious VDJ recombination scenarios. In a later analysis, each TCR beta chain was defined by its CDR3 amino acid sequence together with its V-gene family, and reads without a unique V-gene family were excluded. As a way to deal with suspected cross-contamination and a sequencing artifact, a later analysis dropped more than 500 nucleotide sequences that were highly shared and had low generation probability. In a later analysis, a clonal expansion index for each public chain was calculated from normalized within-repertoire ranks of inferred template counts. Generation probabilities in a later analysis came from a VDJ recombination model fitted to out-of-frame rearrangements, and those results were checked against IGoR. Hypergeometric tests were used in a later analysis to score TCR-TCR, TCR-HLA and TCR-CMV co-occurrence, with a repertoire-size bias correction applied to the TCR pairs. In a later analysis, false discovery rates were estimated by permuting HLA or CMV assignments 20 times. A later analysis grouped co-occurring TCRs with DBSCAN, adding TCRdist sequence similarity when clustering within HLA-allele-positive subsets. Repertoires with fewer than 30,000 or more than 120,000 public chains, plus five repertoires with anomalous nucleotide sharing, were excluded from co-occurrence clustering. TCRdb holds this immuneACCESS table with in-frame rearrangements only. Some clones are missing; in checked studies, unresolved V genes explain under half, and the rest has no known cause. That table furnishes V, J and clone size, whereas the DNA furnished D and trimming. The sample contains 150,000 or so clones, 82% of them found a single time. The ten largest clones capture under 8% of the sample.

On this clone itself: Its binding antigen is unknown. No base quality values were provided; no much bigger clone lies one nucleotide off.

The specimen sequenced was PBMCs. The sequence was collected from a woman aged 45-60 years in good health and CMV-seropositive.

The CDR3 in this case is CASSLSGGAGANVLTF. The sequenced DNA: TGTGCCAGCAGCTTAAGTGGGGGCGCTGGGGCCAACGTCCTGACTTTC. The chain employs TRBV7-3 and TRBJ2-6, and TRBD1 may be the D gene, going by 6 matching bases. V sheds 1 base and J sheds 2 bases, leaving 9 bases between their ends. The CDR3, cysteine through phenylalanine, is 16 amino acids long. The DNA shown is the 48-base CDR3, in frame from base 1. In the germline V gene, CDR1 corresponds to SGHTA and CDR2 to FQGTGA.